A selection of T cell receptor beta chains follows, all from one sample in a study of blood T cell repertoires in COVID-19. Clones were read by immunoSEQ multiplex PCR, and TCRdb kept only the in-frame ones, dropping some. Of some 250,000 clones in the sample, about nine tenths were seen once. The sample taken for sequencing was PBMCs or T cells enriched from blood (not recorded which). The receptor set was obtained from a woman between 40 and 50 years old with acute COVID-19. Both conserved end residues are part of each CDR3. A D gene is named only where the DNA matches it firmly. Size values are once, few and many counts, or a class for expanded clones, and some rows have none.

len | d_gene | j_gene | v_gene | abundance | CDR3nt | CDR3aa
13 | . | TRBJ2-7 | TRBV29-1 | . | TGCAGCGTGTTCCTCGCACACCGCTACGAGCAGTACTTC | CSVFLAHRYEQYF
17 | TRBD1 | TRBJ2-3 | TRBV9 | . | TGTGCCAGCAGCGTAGACCCCGGGACAGGGGGAGTATATACGCAGTATTTT | CASSVDPGTGGVYTQYF
16 | TRBD2 | TRBJ2-7 | TRBV7-8 | . | TGTGCCAGCAGCTTAGTCCCGGGACGGGAGGTCTACGAGCAGTACTTC | CASSLVPGREVYEQYF
15 | TRBD2 | TRBJ2-5 | TRBV7-7 | . | TGTGCTAGCAGCGGGGGGGGACTAGTAGGAGAGACCCAGTACTTC | CASSGGGLVGETQYF
14 | TRBD2 | TRBJ2-5 | TRBV9 | . | TGTGCCAGCAGCCTCGGGGGGGCCCCAGAGACCCAGTACTTC | CASSLGGAPETQYF
15 | . | TRBJ2-1 | TRBV19 | . | TGTGCCAGTAGCGCGGGGCCAAGCTCCTACAATGAGCAGTTCTTC | CASSAGPSSYNEQFF
18 | TRBD2 | TRBJ2-1 | TRBV7-3 | once | TGTGCCAGCAGCTTAGTGACTAGCGGGAGCCAGCCGGACAATGAGCAGTTCTTC | CASSLVTSGSQPDNEQFF
14 | . | TRBJ1-1 | TRBV2 | . | TGTGCCAGCAGTGAAAATAAGCGGGGCACTGAAGCTTTCTTT | CASSENKRGTEAFF
15 | . | TRBJ1-2 | TRBV7-9 | . | TGTGCCAGCAGCCCTCGGACAGATTCTAACTATGGCTACACCTTC | CASSPRTDSNYGYTF
11 | . | TRBJ2-7 | TRBV29-1 | . | TGCAGCGTTGCCAGTGACTACGAGCAGTACTTC | CSVASDYEQYF
18 | TRBD1 | TRBJ1-6 | TRBV4-2 | . | TGTGCCAGCAGCCAAACTATTGTGCGGGACAGGGAAAATTCACCCCTCCACTTT | CASSQTIVRDRENSPLHF
14 | TRBD2 | TRBJ2-1 | TRBV9 | . | TGTGCCAGCAGCAGAACGACTAGCGGCAATGAGCAGTTCTTC | CASSRTTSGNEQFF
19 | TRBD1 | TRBJ1-6 | TRBV9 | . | TGTGCCAGCACCGCCACACCCGGGACAGGGAAAAAGGATAATTCACCCCTCCACTTT | CASTATPGTGKKDNSPLHF
13 | TRBD2 | TRBJ2-1 | TRBV6-5 | . | TGTGCCAGCAGGGCCTTCTTAGCGGGGGAGCAGTTCTTC | CASRAFLAGEQFF
17 | . | TRBJ2-2 | TRBV21-1 | . | TGTGCCAGCAGCAATGGGAACACAGGGGGCGCGGCCGGGGAGCTGTTTTTT | CASSNGNTGGAAGELFF
15 | TRBD1 | TRBJ1-1 | TRBV6-5 | . | TGTGCCAGCAGCCTTACGACAGGGTCGGACACTGAAGCTTTCTTT | CASSLTTGSDTEAFF
11 | . | TRBJ2-7 | TRBV6-5 | . | TGTGCCAGCGGCGCGGCCTACGAGCAGTACTTC | CASGAAYEQYF
15 | . | TRBJ1-3 | TRBV28 | . | TGTGCCACTACCCCTGGGGGGGACTCTGGAAACACCATATATTTT | CATTPGGDSGNTIYF
13 | . | TRBJ1-2 | TRBV2 | . | TGTGCCAGCAGTGGGGGCGATCACTATGGCTACACCTTC | CASSGGDHYGYTF
18 | TRBD2 | TRBJ2-3 | TRBV9 | once | TGTGCCAGCAGCCCCGATAGCGGGAGGGCCGTTCAGTCAGATACGCAGTATTTT | CASSPDSGRAVQSDTQYF
14 | TRBD2 | TRBJ2-7 | TRBV18 | . | TGTGCCAGCTCAGTACTAGCGGATACCTACGAGCAGTACTTC | CASSVLADTYEQYF
12 | . | TRBJ2-7 | TRBV27 | . | TGTGCCTCGGGCACAGGGCATTACGAGCAGTACTTC | CASGTGHYEQYF
13 | . | TRBJ2-3 | TRBV24-1 | . | TGTGCCACCAGTGATGACATTCTTGATACGCAGTATTTT | CATSDDILDTQYF
18 | TRBD2 | TRBJ2-5 | TRBV7-9 | . | TGTGCCAGCAGCTTAGCCTACACTAGCGGGGAGTACCAAGAGACCCAGTACTTC | CASSLAYTSGEYQETQYF
13 | . | TRBJ1-2 | TRBV6-1 | . | TGTGCCAGCAGTGAACGGGGGGGCGGCGGCTACACCTTC | CASSERGGGGYTF
14 | . | TRBJ2-1 | TRBV4-1 | . | TGCGCCAGCAGCCAAGAGGACAGCTTCAATGAGCAGTTCTTC | CASSQEDSFNEQFF
17 | . | TRBJ1-3 | TRBV9 | . | TGTGCCAGCAGTCTCTTAGGGGCAGGGTTGTCTGGAAACACCATATATTTT | CASSLLGAGLSGNTIYF
16 | TRBD1 | TRBJ2-2 | TRBV18 | few | TGTGCCAGCTCACGTGTACAGGGGGCGGACACCGGGGAGCTGTTTTTT | CASSRVQGADTGELFF
15 | TRBD2 | TRBJ2-1 | TRBV7-8 | . | TGTGCCAGCAGCTATAGCGGGAGCTCCTACAATGAGCAGTTCTTC | CASSYSGSSYNEQFF
14 | . | TRBJ2-3 | TRBV24-1 | . | TGTGCCACCAGTGATCCCAGGGACTTCGATACGCAGTATTTT | CATSDPRDFDTQYF
16 | . | TRBJ2-1 | TRBV5-5 | . | TGTGCCAGCACCCGGACGGGAATAAGCTCCTACAATGAGCAGTTCTTC | CASTRTGISSYNEQFF
18 | TRBD2 | TRBJ2-3 | TRBV7-2 | . | TGTGCCAGCAGCTTAAACCGCGGGGGCGCGGGGGGTCATGATACGCAGTATTTT | CASSLNRGGAGGHDTQYF
14 | . | TRBJ1-4 | TRBV25-1 | once | TGTGCCAGCAGTGTTGGACAGTATAATGAAAAACTGTTTTTT | CASSVGQYNEKLFF
15 | TRBD2 | TRBJ2-7 | TRBV11-2 | . | TGTGCCAGCAGCCTATCCGGGACTAGCACGAACGAGCAGTACTTC | CASSLSGTSTNEQYF
16 | . | TRBJ2-5 | TRBV2 | few | TGTGCCAGCAGTGAAGCGCTCGGCAGGTCAGGAGAGACCCAGTACTTC | CASSEALGRSGETQYF
11 | . | TRBJ2-7 | TRBV7-9 | . | TGTGCCAGCAGCTCGGGGTTTATGTCTTACTTC | CASSSGFMSYF
13 | . | TRBJ2-5 | TRBV5-5 | . | TGTGCCAGCAGCTCAGTCCAAGAGGGGACCCAGTACTTC | CASSSVQEGTQYF
12 | TRBD2 | TRBJ2-2 | TRBV25-1 | . | TGTGCCACCCAGCGGGAGACCGGGGAGCTGTTTTTT | CATQRETGELFF
17 | TRBD2 | TRBJ2-3 | TRBV7-2 | once | TGTGCCAGCAGCTTAGGGCGGGAGCGGGGGTATGTAGATACGCAGTATTTT | CASSLGRERGYVDTQYF
16 | TRBD1 | TRBJ1-1 | TRBV7-3 | . | TGTGCCAGCAGCTCCATTCCCAGGGGGCGCGGCACTGAAGCTTTCTTT | CASSSIPRGRGTEAFF
18 | . | TRBJ2-1 | TRBV1 | . | TGCACCAGCAGCCAAGAGGGGGCCCAAGACAGTTTCAACAATGAGCAGTTCTTC | CTSSQEGAQDSFNNEQFF
18 | TRBD2 | TRBJ2-3 | TRBV4-1 | . | TGCGCCAGCAGCCAAGTCTTTAGGCAGCGGGGGGGGACAGATACGCAGTATTTT | CASSQVFRQRGGTDTQYF
14 | . | TRBJ1-1 | TRBV3-1/TRBV3-2 | . | TGTGCCAGCAGCCAATTGGGGGGACCCACTGAAGCTTTCTTT | CASSQLGGPTEAFF
15 | . | TRBJ2-3 | TRBV4-2 | . | TGTGCCAGCAGCCAAGTCTCCGGTGGAGGGGATACGCAGTATTTT | CASSQVSGGGDTQYF
14 | . | TRBJ1-5 | TRBV12-5 | . | TGTGCTAGTGGTTTTGTAGGAGGAAATCAGCCCCAGCATTTT | CASGFVGGNQPQHF
13 | . | TRBJ1-2 | TRBV15 | . | TGTGCCACCAGCAGAGATATGGAGGGGACCCACACCTTC | CATSRDMEGTHTF
17 | TRBD2 | TRBJ2-3 | TRBV5-1 | . | TGCGCCAGCAGCCTCCCAGAAGCGGGGGGACCAGGTGATACGCAGTATTTT | CASSLPEAGGPGDTQYF
17 | TRBD2 | TRBJ2-1 | TRBV30 | . | TGTGCCTGGAGTCGGGCGCGGATTAGCGGGAGACACAATGAGCAGTTCTTC | CAWSRARISGRHNEQFF
14 | TRBD1 | TRBJ1-3 | TRBV5-6 | . | TGTGCCAGCAGCTCGACAGGGGCCGAAAACACCATATATTTT | CASSSTGAENTIYF
15 | . | TRBJ2-1 | TRBV27 | . | TGTGCCAGCAGTCTCACTAGAGACTCCTACAATGAGCAGTTCTTC | CASSLTRDSYNEQFF
15 | . | TRBJ1-2 | TRBV4-3 | . | TGCGCCAGCAGCCACTTCCAGGGTGCCGAAAAGGGCGGCACCTTC | CASSHFQGAEKGGTF
15 | . | TRBJ1-1 | TRBV11-2 | . | TGTGCCAGCAGCCTCAGGCGGGGCCGGGACACTGAAGCTTTCTTT | CASSLRRGRDTEAFF
14 | . | TRBJ2-7 | TRBV5-4 | . | TGTGCCAGCAGCTTGGGAGGGTCCAACTACGAGCAGTACTTC | CASSLGGSNYEQYF
13 | TRBD1 | TRBJ2-7 | TRBV29-1 | . | TGCAGCGTTGAAGGGGGACAGCCCTACGAGCAGTACTTC | CSVEGGQPYEQYF
15 | . | TRBJ2-7 | TRBV5-1 | . | TGCGCCAGCAGCTTGGATCCAGGGATCGCCTACGAGCAGTACTTC | CASSLDPGIAYEQYF
15 | TRBD2 | TRBJ2-7 | TRBV19 | . | TGTGCCAGTAGTATTTGGGGCGGGGGATCCTACGAGCAGTACTTC | CASSIWGGGSYEQYF
19 | TRBD1 | TRBJ2-1 | TRBV4-2 | . | TGTGCCAGCAGCCAAGAGACAGGGGGCGTAATTGGCTCCTACAATGAGCAGTTCTTC | CASSQETGGVIGSYNEQFF